These 20 T cell receptor beta chains originate from one sample sequenced in a study of tumor-infiltrating lymphocytes in primary liver carcinoma. Synthesis of TCR beta cDNA was carried out from about 500 ng total RNA with a constant-region primer. Libraries of TCR beta came from three nested multiplex PCR rounds with slightly modified ARM-PCR. Each of the first two PCR rounds ran approximately 9 cycles with TRBV1-TRBV30 forward and C-beta reverse primers. One entry per CDR3 protein, called by TCRdb with MiXCR from the multiplex PCR reads. The top ten clones hold 27% of a sample with around 88,000 distinct CDR3 sequences, around 70% of them seen once. Co-extracted RNA and DNA came from roughly 20-30 mg of unsorted bulk tissue. Sequenced sample: tumor-adjacent normal liver tissue. The receptors were sampled from a middle-aged man with primary liver carcinoma and hepatitis B virus infection.

Comment on this clonotype: Its ends do not fully match the called genes, so a read error is possible. The chain employs TRBV6-5 and TRBJ1-1; no clear D. The CDR3 sequence is 14 residues long. The V gene's germline CDR1 is MNHEY and CDR2 SVGAGI. The CDR3 spells CDSSPFIPNTEASF. CDR3 DNA sequence: TGTGACAGCAGTCCTTTTATCCCGAACACTGAAGCTTCCTTT.

This clonotype was counted many times. V usage is TRBV12-3 or TRBV12-4 and J usage is TRBJ1-1; D is ambiguous. The CDR3 totals 12 residues. Trimming left V 5 bases short and J 5 bases short, with 9 bases between. This CDR3 is CASSPTSTEAFF. In DNA, the CDR3 is TGTGCCAGCAGTCCCACCTCTACTGAAGCTTTCTTT.

For this clonotype: Germline and junction disagree at one end, which may indicate a read error. V usage is TRBV28 and J usage is TRBJ2-7, with D unclear. Germline V gives CDR1 MDHEN, CDR2 SYDVKM. The CDR3 is 15 residues long. The CDR3 reads CASSLIGRSTYEQYF. The DNA for the CDR3 is TGTGCCAGCAGTTTAATAGGTCGCAGTACCTACGAGCAATACTTC.

In its sample, this clonotype was seen many times. The rearrangement joins TRBV10-3 to TRBJ2-3; D is perhaps TRBD2 (5 bases). Trimming cost V 0 bases and J 4 bases, with 8 bases left between them. The germline gives CDR1 ENHRY, CDR2 SYGVKD. The CDR3 runs 14 residues. This chain's CDR3 is CAISESSGSDTQYF. The CDR3 nucleotides are TGTGCCATCAGTGAGTCCAGCGGTTCAGATACGCAGTATTTT.

Turning to this clonotype: A read error may produce the germline difference seen at one junction end. The rearrangement uses TRBV6-6 and TRBJ1-2; the D is unclear. The CDR3 spans 12 residues. CDR1 is MNHNY and CDR2 is SVGAGI in the germline V gene (reference sequence). CDR3 DNA: TGTGCCAGCAGTCCTCCGTCCTATGACTACACGTTC. Translation gives CASSPPSYDYTF.

This clonotype appeared a single time. V gene TRBV29-1 combines with J gene TRBJ2-2, with D perhaps given as TRBD1 or TRBD2 (5 bases each). Germline V lookup: CDR1 SQVTM, CDR2 ANQGSEA. V was clipped by 6 bases and J by 17 bases, with 25 bases between them. The CDR3 loop spans 13 amino acids. The CDR3 sequence is CSVPRGTTGNCFF. In DNA, the CDR3 is TGCAGCGTGCCACGAGGGACCACCGGGAACTGTTTTTTT.

A word on this clonotype: At one end the junction does not follow the germline gene, possibly because of a read error. The CDR3 loop reads CSVKVELYEQHF. The CDR3 nucleotides read TGCAGCGTCAAAGTGGAACTATACGAGCAGCACTTC. The V call is TRBV29-1, the J call TRBJ2-7; D remains ambiguous. Germline-derived CDR1 and CDR2 are SQVTM and ANQGSEA. The CDR3 covers 12 residues.

On this clonotype: A much larger clone sits a single nucleotide away, making a read error possible. The chain employs TRBV12-3 or TRBV12-4 and TRBJ1-5; D ambiguous. The CDR3 spans 19 residues. Here the CDR3 reads CTSRPKTLNPGDSNQPQHF. The CDR3 coding sequence is TGTACCAGCAGACCAAAAACACTTAACCCAGGAGATAGCAATCAGCCCCAGCATTTT.

This clonotype was seen only once. The conserved phenylalanine or tryptophan is not found at the CDR3 terminus, so this likely reflects a read error. The J gene is TRBJ2-1, the V gene TRBV11-2; D not resolved. Germline assignment: CDR1 SGHAT and CDR2 FQNNGV. V lost 6 bases and J 9 bases, leaving 9 bases between the germline ends. The CDR3 contains 11 residues. CDR3 amino acids: CASSFLAEQFI. The CDR3 DNA reads as TGTGCCAGCAGTTTCTTGGCTGAGCAGTTCATC.

Comments on this clonotype: This may come from a read error, since a much larger clone is one base off. V usage is TRBV12-3 or TRBV12-4 and J usage is TRBJ2-3; no firm D call. This CDR3 is built from 14 residues. CDR3 residues: CGSSFTERRDTQYF. The CDR3 DNA reads as TGTGGCAGCAGTTTTACGGAGAGAAGAGATACGCAGTATTTT.

This clonotype was seen ten or more times. This chain connects TRBV7-9 to TRBJ1-6, with 7 bases fitting TRBD1. Looked up from germline, CDR1 is SEHNR and CDR2 is FQNEAQ (reference sequence). The CDR3 extends over 15 amino acids. Trimming cost V 6 bases and J 5 bases; bases outside gene matches: 7. CDR3: CASRARDSNNSPLHF. DNA of the CDR3: TGTGCCAGCAGGGCCCGGGACAGTAATAATTCACCCCTCCACTTT.

The J gene is TRBJ2-3, the V gene TRBV11-2, with TRBD2 matching 9 bases. Trimming took 6 bases from V and 0 from J; bases not matched to a gene: 7. CDR3 length: 16 residues. In germline, CDR1 is SGHAT, CDR2 FQNNGV. The CDR3 protein is CASRSPTSGSTDTQYF. As DNA, the CDR3 is TGTGCCAGCAGATCCCCGACTAGCGGTAGCACAGATACGCAGTATTTT.

This clonotype is a singleton in its sample. At one end, the junction sequence differs from germline, possibly due to a read error. This rearrangement joins TRBV11-3 to TRBJ1-5; no definite D call. The CDR3 is made up of 16 amino acids. Per the germline V gene, CDR1 is SGHNT and CDR2 is YENEEA. CDR3 nucleotide sequence: TGTGCCAGCAGCTTAGGGACCATGGGTGGCAATCAGTCCCAGCATTTT. It encodes CASSLGTMGGNQSQHF. The full variable domain, its missing parts supplied by reference TRBV11-3 and TRBJ1-5, is EAGVVQSPRYKIIEKKQPVAFWCNPISGHNTLYWYLQNLGQGPELLIRYENEEAVDDSQLPKDRFSAERLKGVDSTLKIQPAELGDSAVYLCASSLGTMGGNQSQHFGDGTRLSIL.

As concerns this clonotype: The junction and the germline gene differ at one end; a read error may be behind it. This sequence joins TRBV12-3 or TRBV12-4 and TRBJ2-3; TRBD1 matches 7 bases. CDR3 length: 13 residues. This CDR3 is CASSSDGTDTRYF. The CDR3 DNA reads TGTGCCAGCAGTTCCGACGGGACAGATACGCGGTATTTT.

Concerning this clonotype itself: The missing conserved phenylalanine or tryptophan at the end of this CDR3 makes a read error likely. This chain's CDR3 is CSVRTSGNTGELFS. The CDR3 region has the DNA TGCAGCGTTCGGACTAGCGGTAACACTGGGGAGCTGTTTTCT. The chain has TRBV29-1 and TRBJ2-2, with TRBD2 identical over 10 bases. The CDR3 consists of 14 residues. In germline, CDR1 is SQVTM, CDR2 ANQGSEA.

A word on this clonotype: One end of the junction is discordant with germline, which a read error may explain. V usage is TRBV6-7 and J usage is TRBJ2-3, with 8 nucleotides matching TRBD1. TRBV6-7 is given ORF status, its function remaining uncertain. This CDR3 comprises 13 residues. CDR3 residues: CVSSEDRGDTQYF. CDR3 nucleotide sequence: TGTGTCAGCAGTGAAGACAGGGGAGATACGCAATATTTT.

As to this clonotype: This may come from a read error, since a much larger clone is one base off. The chain uses TRBV11-2 and TRBJ1-3, with D unclear. CDR3 length: 15 amino acids. Germline CDR1 and CDR2: SGHAT and FQNNGV. CDR3 in amino acids: CASSDLGNPGDTIYF. CDR3 nucleotide sequence: TGTGCCAGCAGCGACCTCGGCAACCCTGGAGACACCATATATTTT.

Note on this clonotype: A much larger clone differs from this one at a single base, so this may be a read error. The V call is TRBV6-5, the J call TRBJ2-7, with 8 nucleotides matching TRBD2. CDR1 is MNHEY and CDR2 is SVGAGI in the germline V gene. There are 15 residues in the CDR3. As DNA, the CDR3 is TGTGCCAGCAGTCGCTCGGGACTAGATCCCTACGAGCACTACTTC. Residues: CASSRSGLDPYEHYF.

In nucleotides, the CDR3 is TGTGCCAGCAGTCTTCAGTGGGCGGGTGAAAAACTGTTTTTT. This encodes CASSLQWAGEKLFF. The V call is TRBV12-3 or TRBV12-4, the J call TRBJ1-4; no clear D. The CDR3 loop spans 14 amino acids. V was cut by 5 bases and J by 7 bases, with 14 bases left in between.

The rearrangement links TRBV11-1 to TRBJ2-7; a weak D match, TRBD1 (5 bases). The CDR3 covers 15 residues. Germline assignment: CDR1 SGHAT and CDR2 FQDESV (reference sequence). Trimming left V 5 bases short and J 6 bases short, with 20 bases between. CDR3 sequence reads: CASSLGQGINGEQYF. As DNA, the CDR3 is TGTGCCAGCAGCCTTGGTCAGGGAATAAATGGCGAGCAGTACTTC. Based on the CDR3 plus reference TRBV11-1 and TRBJ2-7, the full variable domain is EAEVAQSPRYKITEKSQAVAFWCDPISGHATLYWYRQILGQGPELLVQFQDESVVDDSQLPKDRFSAERLKGVDSTLKIQPAELGDSAMYLCASSLGQGINGEQYFGPGTRLTVT.